The 16 T cell receptor beta chains presented below share a single source sample, sequenced in a study of blood T cell repertoires in COVID-19. Sequencing used immunoSEQ multiplex PCR; TCRdb keeps in-frame clones, though not all of them. Of around 140,000 clones listed, around 90% are singletons. Sequenced: peripheral blood. The receptors come from a woman in her forties or fifties with acute or convalescent COVID-19.

This clone appeared once. This sequence joins TRBV11-2 and TRBJ1-1, with a tentative D call TRBD1 (5 bases). The CDR3 has 14 amino acids. The germline V gene encodes CDR1 SGHAT and CDR2 FQNNGV. V lost 2 bases, J lost 6 bases, and 13 bases lay in between. The CDR3 bases are TGTGCCAGCAGCTTACTGCGGGGCGCAGCTGAAGCTTTCTTT. It is translated as CASSLLRGAAEAFF.

The CDR3 DNA reads as TGCGCCAGCAGTCGTTCGGGGGGGTCGCCCTACGAGCAGTACTTC. Its protein is CASSRSGGSPYEQYF. The V call is TRBV4-1, the J call TRBJ2-7; TRBD2 agrees at 8 bases. The CDR3 contains 15 residues. V lost 6 bases, J lost 2 bases, and 9 bases stayed unmatched. CDR1 and CDR2 from the germline V gene are MGHRA and YSYEKL.

This rearrangement joins TRBV6-5 to TRBJ1-2; 8 bases agree with TRBD1. The ends lost 3 bases at V and 11 bases at J; junction bases unmatched: 8. The germline V gene has CDR1 MNHEY and CDR2 SVGAGI. The CDR3 has 13 residues. CDR3 protein: CASSYSEQGGYTF. CDR3 sequence (DNA): TGTGCCAGCAGTTATTCCGAACAGGGGGGTTACACCTTC.

The rearrangement uses TRBV6-5 and TRBJ1-1; D ambiguous. CDR1 is MNHEY and CDR2 is SVGAGI in the germline V gene. The CDR3 covers 16 residues. Trimming pared 0 bases from V and 0 bases from J, leaving 11 bases between. The CDR3 loop reads CASSYSAVRMNTEAFF. The CDR3 DNA follows: TGTGCCAGCAGTTACTCGGCGGTGAGAATGAACACTGAAGCTTTCTTT.

This chain links TRBV19 with TRBJ2-3, with TRBD2 as a possible D gene (6 bases). V lost 4 bases and J lost 4, with 18 bases in between. Looked up from germline, CDR1 is LNHDA and CDR2 is SQIVND (reference sequence). CDR3 length: 16 residues. CDR3 DNA: TGTGCCAGTAGTACCCTCCAGGGCGGGAAACCAGATACGCAGTATTTT. Protein: CASSTLQGGKPDTQYF. The full variable domain, in which reference TRBV19 and TRBJ2-3 provide the parts outside the CDR3, is DGGITQSPKYLFRKEGQNVTLSCEQNLNHDAMYWYRQDPGQGLRLIYYSQIVNDFQKGDIAEGYSVSREKKESFPLTVTSAQKNPTAFYLCASSTLQGGKPDTQYFGPGTRLTVL.

Only one count was recorded for this clone. This chain joins TRBV10-3 and TRBJ2-1; 11 bases align to TRBD1. This CDR3 spans 18 amino acids. The V gene end was trimmed by 4 bases and the J gene end by 0 bases; junction bases not matched to a gene: 8. Germline-derived CDR1 and CDR2 are ENHRY and SYGVKD. CDR3 protein: CAISGTGGVQPSYNEQFF. The CDR3 DNA reads as TGTGCCATCAGTGGGACAGGGGGCGTTCAACCCTCCTACAATGAGCAGTTCTTC.

The V gene is TRBV28, the J gene TRBJ2-3; the match to TRBD2 covers 9 bases. Germline-derived CDR1 and CDR2 are MDHEN and SYDVKM. With V trimmed by 2 bases and J by 6 bases, 12 bases remained unmatched. This CDR3 region has 17 residues. The CDR3 coding sequence is TGTGCCAGCAGTTTACCCTTGCGGGAGGGCCCCACCGATACGCAGTATTTT. Translated, it gives CASSLPLREGPTDTQYF.

The chain joins TRBV5-4 to TRBJ2-3; 7 positions agree with TRBD2. Germline V gives CDR1 SGHNT, CDR2 YYREEE (reference sequence). The CDR3 is made up of 13 amino acids. Losses at the gene ends were 4 bases for V and 8 bases for J; bases not matched to a gene: 7. The CDR3 DNA sequence: TGTGCCAGCAGCCCACGGGAGGTTGGTACGCAGTATTTT. The encoded protein is CASSPREVGTQYF.

This clone was observed once. The V and J genes are TRBV5-4 and TRBJ1-6; unclear D gene. The CDR3 totals 14 residues. V was clipped by 0 bases and J by 7 bases, with 8 bases between them. Germline values: CDR1 SGHNT, CDR2 YYREEE (reference sequence). The CDR3 region is CASSLELGNSPLHF. CDR3 in DNA: TGTGCCAGCAGCTTGGAGCTAGGAAATTCACCCCTCCACTTT.

In the case of this clone: Within the sample, other DNA sequences also encode this same CDR3. The chain recombines TRBV24-1 with TRBJ2-5; 7 positions match TRBD1. Germline CDR1 reads KGHDR; CDR2 reads SFDVKD. The CDR3 runs to 14 residues. V gave up 6 bases and J gave up 0 bases; unmatched junction bases: 3. In nucleotides, the CDR3 is TGTGCCACCAGTCAGACAGGGTACCAAGAGACCCAGTACTTC. Translated, it gives CATSQTGYQETQYF.

The rearrangement uses TRBV5-4 and TRBJ1-3; the match to TRBD1 covers 7 bases. The V gene end was trimmed by 4 bases and the J gene end by 6 bases; junction bases not matched to a gene: 7. The CDR3 loop spans 14 amino acids. Germline V lookup: CDR1 SGHNT, CDR2 YYREEE (reference sequence). CDR3 amino acids: CASSLQGTENTIYF. The CDR3 bases are TGTGCCAGCAGCCTACAGGGGACAGAAAACACCATATATTTT.

On this clone: This specimen includes other DNA sequences encoding the same CDR3. The chain uses TRBV7-9 and TRBJ1-5, with a possible D match to TRBD1 (6 bases). V lost 4 bases, J lost 4 bases, and 8 bases lay in between. The germline gives CDR1 SEHNR, CDR2 FQNEAQ (reference sequence). The CDR3 covers 13 residues. This CDR3 reads CASSSGQNQPQHF. The CDR3 region has the DNA TGTGCCAGCAGCTCAGGACAGAATCAGCCCCAGCATTTT.

The chain joins TRBV27 to TRBJ2-1, with D tentatively TRBD2 (5 bases). Germline V gene lookup returns CDR1 MNHEY and CDR2 SMNVEV (reference sequence). Deletions cut 5 bases from V and 4 bases from J, with 30 bases between. This CDR3 comprises 20 residues. Written as DNA, the CDR3 is TGTGCCAGCAGTCCCCCGACCGGGAAGGCTTTTTGGGCCTATTACAATGAGCAGTTCTTC. Its translation is CASSPPTGKAFWAYYNEQFF.

The V call is TRBV5-3, the J call TRBJ2-1; TRBD2 matches 8 bases. TRBV5-3 is identified as an open reading frame with a role that is uncertain. V shed 4 bases and J 0 bases; nucleotides not matched to a gene: 12. The CDR3 covers 18 residues. The CDR3 DNA sequence: TGTGCCAGAAGCCCCCCCTGCCGACTAGCGCCCTCCTACAATGAGCAGTTCTTC. It specifies CARSPPCRLAPSYNEQFF.

The chain recombines TRBV7-2 with TRBJ1-2, with TRBD1 as a possible D gene (6 bases). Between the trimmed V and J ends, which lost 4 bases and 8 bases, there was a span of 14 bases. The CDR3 is 13 amino acids. Germline CDR1 and CDR2: SGHTA and FQGNSA. DNA of the CDR3: TGTGCCAGCAGCTCCCAGGGGATGAGAGGCTACACCTTC. Protein: CASSSQGMRGYTF.

This chain connects TRBV29-1 to TRBJ1-2; D remains ambiguous. The CDR3 contains 11 residues. CDR1 is SQVTM and CDR2 is ANQGSEA in the germline V gene. V lost 8 bases and J lost 3, with 10 bases in between. Written as DNA, the CDR3 is TGCAGCCTGACGGGTGACTATGGCTACACCTTC. Its protein product is CSLTGDYGYTF.